These T cell receptor beta chains were read from a single sample in a study of cytomegalovirus exposure and HLA in healthy donors. Profiling relied on immunoSEQ multiplex PCR, and the TCRdb table lists in-frame clones only, not all of them. The sample includes 50,000 to 70,000 clones, about 80% seen only once; the top ten take 1.5% to 2%. Input material: PBMCs. The receptors here all came from a human donor in good health. The CDR3 runs from the conserved cysteine through the conserved F or W. The order of the fields is D gene, V gene, clone size, J gene, CDR3 DNA, CDR3 protein. The D gene is left open where the match is weak. Clone size is given for some rows only: seen once, a few or many times, or a class if the clone is expanded.

d_gene: .
v_gene: TRBV6-6
abundance: few
j_gene: TRBJ2-2
CDR3nt: TGTGCCAGCAGTCCTAGGCACACCGGGGAGCTGTTTTTT
CDR3aa: CASSPRHTGELFF

d_gene: .
v_gene: TRBV6-6
abundance: .
j_gene: TRBJ2-5
CDR3nt: TGTGCCACCCGCCGGGATAAGGAGACCCAGTACTTC
CDR3aa: CATRRDKETQYF

d_gene: .
v_gene: TRBV10-3
abundance: .
j_gene: TRBJ2-7
CDR3nt: TGTGCCATCAGTGACCAGACACGCTCCTACGAGCAGTACTTC
CDR3aa: CAISDQTRSYEQYF

d_gene: .
v_gene: TRBV11-2
abundance: .
j_gene: TRBJ1-1
CDR3nt: TGTGCCAGCAGCTCGGGACACTGTGAAGCTTTCTTT
CDR3aa: CASSSGHCEAFF

d_gene: TRBD1
v_gene: TRBV23-1
abundance: few
j_gene: TRBJ2-3
CDR3nt: TGCGCCAGCAGTCCCGGGACAGGCACAGATACGCAGTATTTT
CDR3aa: CASSPGTGTDTQYF

d_gene: .
v_gene: TRBV27
abundance: .
j_gene: TRBJ2-1
CDR3nt: TGTGCCGCTGGTAGCAATGAGCAGTTCTTC
CDR3aa: CAAGSNEQFF

d_gene: TRBD2
v_gene: TRBV25-1
abundance: .
j_gene: TRBJ2-3
CDR3nt: TGTGCCAGCACCATGGGTGGACTAGCGAGAGATACGCAGTATTTT
CDR3aa: CASTMGGLARDTQYF

d_gene: .
v_gene: TRBV20-1
abundance: once
j_gene: TRBJ2-3
CDR3nt: TGCAGTGCTATCCGGGGTGATACGCAGTATTTT
CDR3aa: CSAIRGDTQYF

d_gene: TRBD2
v_gene: TRBV27
abundance: .
j_gene: TRBJ2-7
CDR3nt: TGTGCCAGCAGTTTTTTTGCGGGGGGCCCCTACGAGCAGTACTTC
CDR3aa: CASSFFAGGPYEQYF

d_gene: .
v_gene: TRBV7-2
abundance: .
j_gene: TRBJ2-7
CDR3nt: TGTGCCAGCAGCTTAGAGCGTTCCTACGAGCAGTACTTC
CDR3aa: CASSLERSYEQYF

d_gene: .
v_gene: TRBV27
abundance: .
j_gene: TRBJ2-5
CDR3nt: TGTGCCAGCAGTTCCCCCACTAGAGGGGAGACCCAGTACTTC
CDR3aa: CASSSPTRGETQYF

d_gene: TRBD1
v_gene: TRBV6-5
abundance: .
j_gene: TRBJ2-7
CDR3nt: TGTGCCAGCAGTTACGACGGGACAGGTTCCTACGAGCAGTACTTC
CDR3aa: CASSYDGTGSYEQYF

d_gene: .
v_gene: TRBV12-5
abundance: once
j_gene: TRBJ1-1
CDR3nt: TGTGCTAGTGGTTTGGTACGGGGGGGTGGGACTGAAGCTTTCTTT
CDR3aa: CASGLVRGGGTEAFF

d_gene: TRBD2
v_gene: TRBV10-3
abundance: once
j_gene: TRBJ2-3
CDR3nt: TGTGCCACCCGGGAGGCCGGGGATACGCAGTATTTT
CDR3aa: CATREAGDTQYF

d_gene: .
v_gene: TRBV6-1
abundance: medium-sized
j_gene: TRBJ1-5
CDR3nt: TGTGCCAGCAGTGAAGAAGCAGGGGGCAATCAGCCCCAGCATTTT
CDR3aa: CASSEEAGGNQPQHF

d_gene: TRBD2
v_gene: TRBV5-4
abundance: .
j_gene: TRBJ2-7
CDR3nt: TGTGCCAGCAGCCTGACTAGCGGGAGGTCCGAGCAGTACTTC
CDR3aa: CASSLTSGRSEQYF

d_gene: .
v_gene: TRBV20-1
abundance: .
j_gene: TRBJ2-5
CDR3nt: TGCAGTGCTAGCGACAAAGAGACCCAGTACTTC
CDR3aa: CSASDKETQYF

d_gene: .
v_gene: TRBV30
abundance: .
j_gene: TRBJ1-1
CDR3nt: TGTGCCTGGAGCCGGGTGAACACTGAAGCTTTCTTT
CDR3aa: CAWSRVNTEAFF

d_gene: TRBD2
v_gene: TRBV19
abundance: .
j_gene: TRBJ2-5
CDR3nt: TGTGCCACGGGAGGGGGAGAGACCCAGTACTTC
CDR3aa: CATGGGETQYF

d_gene: .
v_gene: TRBV2
abundance: .
j_gene: TRBJ2-2
CDR3nt: TGTGCCAGCAGATTAGCAACGAACACCGGGGAGCTGTTTTTT
CDR3aa: CASRLATNTGELFF

d_gene: .
v_gene: TRBV21-1
abundance: .
j_gene: TRBJ1-1
CDR3nt: TGTGCCAGCACCAAAGGTGGATTGATAGGACAGGCTTTGGGGACTGAAGCTTTCTTT
CDR3aa: CASTKGGLIGQALGTEAFF

d_gene: .
v_gene: TRBV5-6
abundance: once
j_gene: TRBJ2-5
CDR3nt: TGTGCCAGCAGCTTGAAAGGGGCGGACGAGACCCAGTACTTC
CDR3aa: CASSLKGADETQYF

d_gene: TRBD1
v_gene: TRBV7-2
abundance: .
j_gene: TRBJ2-3
CDR3nt: TGTGCCAGCAGCTTAAGACAGGGGAATACGCAGTATTTT
CDR3aa: CASSLRQGNTQYF

d_gene: .
v_gene: TRBV7-6
abundance: .
j_gene: TRBJ2-4
CDR3nt: TGTGCCAGCAGCAAAGGGGGTTTAGGGGGATTAGCCAAAAACATTCAGTACTTC
CDR3aa: CASSKGGLGGLAKNIQYF

d_gene: .
v_gene: TRBV7-6
abundance: .
j_gene: TRBJ1-6
CDR3nt: TGTGCCAGCAGCTTACTAGGACTAGAAAGTAATTCACCCCTCCACTTT
CDR3aa: CASSLLGLESNSPLHF

d_gene: TRBD2
v_gene: TRBV29-1
abundance: .
j_gene: TRBJ2-1
CDR3nt: TGCAGCGTTAGCGGGGGCAATGAGCAGTTCTTC
CDR3aa: CSVSGGNEQFF

d_gene: TRBD2
v_gene: TRBV28
abundance: .
j_gene: TRBJ2-7
CDR3nt: TGTGCCAGTGGACTAGCGGGAGGCTCCTACGAGCAGTACTTC
CDR3aa: CASGLAGGSYEQYF

d_gene: .
v_gene: TRBV21-1
abundance: .
j_gene: TRBJ2-7
CDR3nt: TGTGCCAGCAGCAAAGCCGAGGACGGGGACTCCTACGAGCAGTACTTC
CDR3aa: CASSKAEDGDSYEQYF

d_gene: TRBD2
v_gene: TRBV7-3
abundance: .
j_gene: TRBJ2-3
CDR3nt: TGTGCCAGCAGCGCCCGGTCGGGACTAGCTGGCACAGATACGCAGTATTTT
CDR3aa: CASSARSGLAGTDTQYF

d_gene: TRBD2
v_gene: TRBV9
abundance: .
j_gene: TRBJ2-1
CDR3nt: TGTGCCAGCAGCGTGGGGACTAGCGGGTTACACAATGAGCAGTTCTTC
CDR3aa: CASSVGTSGLHNEQFF

d_gene: .
v_gene: TRBV4-3
abundance: .
j_gene: TRBJ2-7
CDR3nt: TGCGCCAGCAGCTTGGACAGCCGTACCTACGAGCAGTACTTC
CDR3aa: CASSLDSRTYEQYF

d_gene: .
v_gene: TRBV28
abundance: .
j_gene: TRBJ1-1
CDR3nt: TGTGCCAGCAGCCTTGCGGGGGTTGAAGCTTTCTTT
CDR3aa: CASSLAGVEAFF

d_gene: TRBD2
v_gene: TRBV7-6
abundance: .
j_gene: TRBJ2-3
CDR3nt: TGTGCCAGCAGCTTACGAGCCGCGCGGGAGAGCACAGATACGCAGTATTTT
CDR3aa: CASSLRAARESTDTQYF

d_gene: TRBD1
v_gene: TRBV2
abundance: once
j_gene: TRBJ2-7
CDR3nt: TGTGCCAGCAGACTCGGGACAGGGTCCTACGAGCAGTACTTC
CDR3aa: CASRLGTGSYEQYF

d_gene: TRBD1
v_gene: TRBV4-3
abundance: once
j_gene: TRBJ1-1
CDR3nt: TGCACCAGCAGCCACCGGGACAGACCCTCTGAAGCTTTCTTT
CDR3aa: CTSSHRDRPSEAFF

d_gene: TRBD1
v_gene: TRBV5-1
abundance: .
j_gene: TRBJ1-5
CDR3nt: TGCGCCAAGACAGGGGGCAAGCCCCAGCATTTT
CDR3aa: CAKTGGKPQHF

d_gene: TRBD1
v_gene: TRBV28
abundance: .
j_gene: TRBJ1-1
CDR3nt: TGTGCCAGCAGTTTTGGAATGGTAGGTCAGGGGGCTGTAGGCACTGAAGCTTTCTTT
CDR3aa: CASSFGMVGQGAVGTEAFF

d_gene: TRBD1
v_gene: TRBV29-1
abundance: once
j_gene: TRBJ1-1
CDR3nt: TGCAGCGGGGACAGGGGGGCCACTGAAGCTTTCTTT
CDR3aa: CSGDRGATEAFF

d_gene: .
v_gene: TRBV5-1
abundance: .
j_gene: TRBJ1-4
CDR3nt: TGCGCCAGCAGCACTGATGACATCACAACTAATGAAAAACTGTTTTTT
CDR3aa: CASSTDDITTNEKLFF

d_gene: TRBD2
v_gene: TRBV4-1
abundance: .
j_gene: TRBJ2-7
CDR3nt: TGCGCCAGCAGCCAACCCCCGGGACTAGCGGGAGTAGAGCAGTACTTC
CDR3aa: CASSQPPGLAGVEQYF